This TCR beta chain was found in a study of early T cells in non-severe SARS-CoV-2 infection. Whole-study context: Bulk RNA taken from unsorted whole blood was sequenced, leaving chains unpaired.

Unique molecular identifiers (one per individual cDNA molecule) were attached. TCRdb redid the calling of the 5' RACE reads with MiXCR, one entry per CDR3 protein. This sample has approximately 29,000 distinct CDR3 sequences, with 6.6% found just once. Per germline, CDR1 KGHSH and CDR2 LQKENI. The ends were cut back, 2 bases at V and 2 bases at J, with 10 bases in the middle. CDR3 size: 14 residues. General study findings and limits: Database matching using VDJdb favored anti-spike CD8 responses, with private and CD4 specificities left missing.

Comment on this clonotype: Its specificity is unknown.

V is TRBV18 and J is TRBJ2-7; D not certain. Material for sequencing was whole blood. The clonotype comes from an adult who was a healthcare worker with PCR-confirmed SARS-CoV-2 infection or an uninfected control (not recorded which). CDR3 DNA: TGTGCCAGCTCACCATCTTCTATCCCCTACGAGCAGTACTTC. The encoded protein is CASSPSSIPYEQYF.